Below, 26 T cell receptor beta chains from the same sample are listed, as sequenced in a study of control samples from healthy donors and cancer patients. Sequenced by immunoSEQ multiplex PCR; TCRdb stores in-frame clones only, minus some. The table includes approximately 87,000 clones, 90% to 95% detected once. The sequenced sample consisted of blood. The receptors were sampled from a man aged 45-65 years in good health.

This CDR3 is CASSYSGASKAFF. CDR3 coding DNA: TGTGCCAGCAGTTACTCGGGCGCTTCCAAAGCTTTCTTT. The chain employs TRBV6-5 and TRBJ1-1, with no clear D. CDR3 size: 13 residues. Deletions cut 0 bases from V and 9 bases from J, with 11 bases between. Germline V gives CDR1 MNHEY, CDR2 SVGAGI.

This clone was observed a single time. The chain carries TRBV20-1 and TRBJ1-2; no clear D. The CDR3 runs 11 residues. Germline assignment: CDR1 DFQATT and CDR2 SNEGSKA (reference sequence). V was trimmed by 6 bases and J by 9 bases, leaving 14 bases between them. The CDR3 DNA reads as TGCAGTGCCATGGGAGAGATGAGCTACACCTTC. Translated, it gives CSAMGEMSYTF.

The chain employs TRBV6-5 and TRBJ2-7, with TRBD1 identical over 7 bases. The V segment lost 6 bases and the J segment 3 bases; nucleotides outside the gene matches: 5. Per germline, CDR1 MNHEY and CDR2 SVGAGI. The CDR3 runs 13 residues. Written as DNA, the CDR3 is TGTGCCAGCAGGTCAACAGGGGTCTACGAGCAGTACTTC. Translation gives CASRSTGVYEQYF.

This clone was detected a few times. The same CDR3 can be traced to other DNA sequences in this sample. The gene calls are TRBV5-4 and TRBJ1-1, with D uncertain. This CDR3 region has 14 residues. Trimming removed 4 bases at V and 1 base at J, with 11 bases between. Germline assignment: CDR1 SGHNT and CDR2 YYREEE (reference sequence). CDR3 nucleotides: TGTGCCAGCAGCCCGCGACTGCCGAACACTGAAGCTTTCTTT. It codes for CASSPRLPNTEAFF.

The genes are TRBV29-1 and TRBJ1-2; 9 bases map to TRBD1. Germline assignment: CDR1 SQVTM and CDR2 ANQGSEA. V gave up 7 bases and J gave up 0 bases; unmatched junction bases: 3. The length of the CDR3 is 13 residues. The CDR3 nucleotides read TGCAGCGGACGGACAGGGGCTAACTATGGCTACACCTTC. Amino acid sequence: CSGRTGANYGYTF.

The CDR3 region has the DNA TGTGCCGGAACCTTACCCGGTAACTATGGCTACACCTTC. Translated, it gives CAGTLPGNYGYTF. J is TRBJ1-2 and V is TRBV2; D gene ambiguous. V was pared by 11 bases and J by 1 base, with 14 bases between. From germline, CDR1 is SNHLY and CDR2 FYNNEI. CDR3 length equals 13 residues.

This clone has a single count. The chain couples TRBV6-5 to TRBJ2-7; tentatively, D is TRBD2 (5 bases). The CDR3 has 13 amino acids. Looked up from germline, CDR1 is MNHEY and CDR2 is SVGAGI. Deletions cut 11 bases from V and 4 bases from J, with 18 bases between. The CDR3 coding sequence is TGTGCCCTTGGACGGGGAGCCGGATACGAGCAGTACTTC. Amino acids: CALGRGAGYEQYF.

The V gene is TRBV2, the J gene TRBJ2-2, with a weak D call TRBD1 (5 bases). Between the trimmed V and J ends, which lost 6 bases and 8 bases, there was a span of 16 bases. CDR3 size: 14 residues. CDR1 SNHLY and CDR2 FYNNEI come from the germline V gene. The CDR3 spells CASSPGQSLGELFF. The CDR3 nucleotides read TGTGCCAGCAGCCCCGGACAAAGCCTAGGGGAGCTGTTTTTT.

The V call is TRBV5-5, the J call TRBJ1-5, with no clear D. Germline loops: CDR1 SGHKS, CDR2 YYEKEE (reference sequence). This CDR3 is 15 amino acids long. The germline V and J ends were trimmed by 1 base and 5 bases, with 13 bases remaining between them. The CDR3 sequence: CASSLWARGDQPQHF. CDR3 bases: TGTGCCAGCAGCTTGTGGGCCCGGGGAGATCAGCCCCAGCATTTT.

V and J are TRBV30 and TRBJ2-3, with 7 bases identical to TRBD2. Germline assignment: CDR1 GTSNPN and CDR2 SVGIG (reference sequence). The CDR3 consists of 12 residues. Germline trimming cut 3 bases from V and 5 bases from J; bases unmatched to any gene: 2. This CDR3 reads CAWRWGGDTQYF. The CDR3 DNA is TGTGCCTGGAGATGGGGGGGAGATACGCAGTATTTT.

The chain recombines TRBV7-6 with TRBJ1-6; D might be TRBD1 (6 bases). Germline assignment: CDR1 SGHVS and CDR2 FNYEAQ. The V end lost 5 bases, the J end lost 6 bases, and 11 bases lay between the germline ends. This CDR3 contains 14 residues. Here the CDR3 DNA reads TGTGCCAGCAGCCCCGGGACACCTAATTCACCCCTCCACTTT. Protein sequence: CASSPGTPNSPLHF. Using reference TRBV7-6 and TRBJ1-6 for the parts outside the CDR3, the full variable domain is GAGVSQSPRYKVTKRGQDVALRCDPISGHVSLYWYRQALGQGPEFLTYFNYEAQQDKSGLPNDRFSAERPEGSISTLTIQRTEQRDSAMYRCASSPGTPNSPLHFGNGTRLTVT.

The chain is built from TRBV27 and TRBJ2-1; a weak D match, TRBD1 (6 bases). The germline gives CDR1 MNHEY, CDR2 SMNVEV (reference sequence). The CDR3 consists of 15 residues. V dropped 4 bases and J dropped 1 base, with 11 bases sitting between them. CDR3 in DNA: TGTGCCAGCAGTTGGGGGCAGGGTTCCTACAATGAGCAGTTCTTC. Amino acid sequence: CASSWGQGSYNEQFF.

As to this clone: The identical CDR3 is also encoded by other nucleotide sequences in the sample. The chain couples TRBV9 to TRBJ1-4; the D is unclear. Between the trimmed V and J ends, which lost 3 bases and 0 bases, there was a span of 18 bases. CDR1 is SGDLS and CDR2 is YYNGEE in the germline V gene. The length of the CDR3 is 18 residues. CDR3 sequence reads: CASSAEGGKGATNEKLFF. In nucleotides, the CDR3 is TGTGCCAGCAGCGCCGAGGGAGGGAAAGGTGCAACTAATGAAAAACTGTTTTTT.

The chain recombines TRBV27 with TRBJ1-6; 8 bases are a match to TRBD1. Germline lookup yields CDR1 MNHEY and CDR2 SMNVEV (reference sequence). The CDR3 length is 14 residues. J lost 8 bases, V lost 6 bases, and 6 bases had no gene match. CDR3 residues: CASRAGGEDSPLHF. The CDR3 DNA is TGTGCCAGCAGGGCAGGGGGCGAGGATTCACCCCTCCACTTT.

CDR3 in DNA: TGTGCCAGTAGTACCGGGGGCCAAGAGACCCAGTACTTC. It yields the protein CASSTGGQETQYF. This sequence joins TRBV19 and TRBJ2-5; perhaps TRBD2 as D (6 bases). Germline V lookup: CDR1 LNHDA, CDR2 SQIVND (reference sequence). The CDR3 is made up of 13 amino acids. V was cut by 4 bases and J by 1 base, with 7 bases left in between. Using reference TRBV19 and TRBJ2-5 for the parts outside the CDR3, the full variable domain is DGGITQSPKYLFRKEGQNVTLSCEQNLNHDAMYWYRQDPGQGLRLIYYSQIVNDFQKGDIAEGYSVSREKKESFPLTVTSAQKNPTAFYLCASSTGGQETQYFGPGTRLLVL.

This chain connects TRBV3-1 (or the pseudogene TRBV3-2) to TRBJ2-1; 7 bases are shared with TRBD1. The CDR3 has 15 amino acids. The V gene end was trimmed by 4 bases and the J gene end by 3 bases; junction bases not matched to a gene: 6. Germline-derived CDR1 and CDR2 are LGHDT and YNNKEL (reference sequence). CDR3 sequence: CASSRPGQSYNEQFF. The CDR3 DNA reads as TGTGCCAGCAGCCGTCCGGGACAGAGCTACAATGAGCAGTTCTTC.

This chain connects TRBV3-1 (or the pseudogene TRBV3-2) to TRBJ1-1, with 9 bases that match TRBD1. Trimming cost V 7 bases and J 0 bases; bases outside gene matches: 6. CDR1 is LGHDT, CDR2 YNNKEL, per germline (reference sequence). CDR3 length: 15 amino acids. CDR3 in DNA: TGTGCCAGCAAAACAGGGGGCTACATGAACACTGAAGCTTTCTTT. Translating gives CASKTGGYMNTEAFF.

The chain joins TRBV30 to TRBJ2-2; tentatively, D is TRBD1 (6 bases). CDR1 is GTSNPN and CDR2 is SVGIG in the germline V gene (reference sequence). The CDR3 totals 15 residues. With 3 bases removed from V and 4 bases from J, the gap between germline ends came to 15 bases. CDR3: CAWSELRGSTGELFF. CDR3 sequence (DNA): TGTGCCTGGAGCGAACTCAGGGGTAGCACCGGGGAGCTGTTTTTT.

V and J are TRBV3-1 (or the pseudogene TRBV3-2) and TRBJ1-3; D is ambiguous. CDR3 length: 14 amino acids. Trimming shortened V by 4 bases and J by 4 bases, and 11 bases separated the two germline ends. Per germline, CDR1 LGHDT and CDR2 YNNKEL (reference sequence). CDR3: CASSLRAAGNTIYF. The DNA for the CDR3 is TGTGCCAGCAGCCTACGGGCGGCGGGAAACACCATATATTTT.

The chain carries TRBV6-4 and TRBJ1-4, with 7 bases matching TRBD1. V shed 8 bases and J 2 bases; nucleotides not matched to a gene: 11. Germline lookup yields CDR1 MRHNA and CDR2 SNTAGT. CDR3 size: 16 residues. The CDR3 loop is CASQPRGKFTNEKLFF. CDR3 in DNA: TGTGCCAGCCAACCCAGGGGGAAGTTTACTAATGAAAAACTGTTTTTT.

The chain uses TRBV29-1 and TRBJ1-2, with D hard to call. This CDR3 contains 14 residues. The V end was cut by 1 base, the J end by 8 bases, with 17 bases between. Per germline, CDR1 SQVTM and CDR2 ANQGSEA. This CDR3 reads CSVEAEAVRGGYTF. The CDR3, as DNA: TGCAGCGTTGAAGCTGAGGCGGTCCGGGGAGGCTACACCTTC.

The chain employs TRBV30 and TRBJ1-4; D is undetermined. This CDR3 contains 11 residues. V was cut by 1 base and J by 11 bases, with 8 bases left in between. Germline loops: CDR1 GTSNPN, CDR2 SVGIG (reference sequence). Here the CDR3 DNA reads TGTGCCTGGAGTGCCGAGTGGAAACTGTTTTTT. Amino acid sequence: CAWSAEWKLFF.

The chain employs TRBV2 and TRBJ1-6, with 8 nucleotides matching TRBD1. This CDR3 comprises 13 residues. The V gene end was trimmed by 2 bases and the J gene end by 13 bases; junction bases not matched to a gene: 4. In germline, CDR1 is SNHLY, CDR2 FYNNEI. In DNA, the CDR3 is TGTGCCAGCAGTGAAACAGGGGGGGTGCCCCTCCACTTT. Protein sequence: CASSETGGVPLHF.

The chain recombines TRBV19 with TRBJ1-2; D unclear. Germline lookup yields CDR1 LNHDA and CDR2 SQIVND (reference sequence). This CDR3 has 12 amino acids. V was cut by 1 base and J by 7 bases, with 7 bases left in between. The CDR3 region is CASSIGGVGYTF. The CDR3 bases are TGTGCCAGTAGTATAGGAGGCGTTGGCTACACCTTC. The full variable domain, its missing parts supplied by reference TRBV19 and TRBJ1-2, is DGGITQSPKYLFRKEGQNVTLSCEQNLNHDAMYWYRQDPGQGLRLIYYSQIVNDFQKGDIAEGYSVSREKKESFPLTVTSAQKNPTAFYLCASSIGGVGYTFGSGTRLTVV.

This clone has only one observation. The chain has TRBV12-5 and TRBJ1-5; D is ambiguous. The V gene's germline CDR1 is LGHNT and CDR2 FRNRAP. With 1 base removed from V and 0 bases from J, the gap between germline ends came to 1 base. This CDR3 is 13 amino acids long. CDR3 DNA sequence: TGTGCTAGTGGTTTGGATAGCAATCAGCCCCAGCATTTT. Translating gives CASGLDSNQPQHF.

This clone was counted once. The V call is TRBV19, the J call TRBJ1-5; D is undetermined. Trimming pared 5 bases from V and 4 bases from J, leaving 9 bases between. The CDR3 spans 13 residues. Germline lookup yields CDR1 LNHDA and CDR2 SQIVND (reference sequence). CDR3 in DNA: TGTGCCAGTAGTCTTGTCGGTAATCAGCCCCAGCATTTT. Translating it yields CASSLVGNQPQHF.